These 30 T cell receptor beta chains originate from one sample sequenced in a study of cytomegalovirus exposure and HLA in healthy donors. Primers: 60 Vbeta forward and 13 Jbeta reverse. Sequencing was performed with immunoSEQ multiplex PCR; in TCRdb, only in-frame clones are kept and a portion is missing. The sample has 75,000 to 100,000 clones; 60% to 85% are singletons. Sequencing input: PBMCs. The receptors shown here come from a man in his sixties in good health and CMV-seropositive.

The rearrangement links TRBV9 to TRBJ2-1; 13 nucleotides match TRBD2. The CDR3 is 17 residues long. Losses at the gene ends were 1 base for V and 5 bases for J; bases not matched to a gene: 6. Germline V CDR1 and CDR2: SGDLS, YYNGEE. For the CDR3, the DNA is TGTGCCAGCAGCGTAAGGACTAGCGGGGGCGGCCACAATGAGCAGTTCTTC. Its protein is CASSVRTSGGGHNEQFF.

The V call is TRBV30, the J call TRBJ2-2; 9 bases agree with TRBD1. The CDR3 extends over 14 amino acids. V gave up 7 bases and J gave up 4 bases; unmatched junction bases: 7. Germline assignment: CDR1 GTSNPN and CDR2 SVGIG (reference sequence). The CDR3: CASPGTGRTGELFF. The CDR3 nucleotides read TGTGCCTCCCCCGGGACAGGGCGCACCGGGGAGCTGTTTTTT.

This sequence joins TRBV9 and TRBJ2-7; 9 bases line up with TRBD1. The CDR3 sequence is 15 residues long. J gave up 4 bases and V 0 bases, and 5 bases lay outside the gene matches. The V gene's germline CDR1 is SGDLS and CDR2 YYNGEE. DNA of the CDR3: TGTGCCAGCAGCGTAGCTGGGGGACAGGGTTACGAGCAGTACTTC. Its protein is CASSVAGGQGYEQYF.

This rearrangement joins TRBV9 to TRBJ2-3, with TRBD2 identical over 10 bases. The germline V gene has CDR1 SGDLS and CDR2 YYNGEE. With 3 bases clipped from V and 4 bases from J, the junction kept 8 bases outside the gene matches. This CDR3 has 16 residues. CDR3 region: CASSAESGGASDTQYF. DNA for the CDR3: TGTGCCAGCAGCGCCGAAAGCGGGGGGGCGTCAGATACGCAGTATTTT. Looking up the rest from reference TRBV9 and TRBJ2-3 gives the full variable domain: DSGVTQTPKHLITATGQRVTLRCSPRSGDLSVYWYQQSLDQGLQFLIQYYNGEERAKGNILERFSAQQFPDLHSELNLSSLELGDSALYFCASSAESGGASDTQYFGPGTRLTVL.

V gene TRBV11-3 combines with J gene TRBJ2-5, with TRBD1 matching over 9 bases. The length of the CDR3 is 15 residues. V shed 5 bases and J 4 bases; nucleotides not matched to a gene: 8. Germline V CDR1 and CDR2: SGHNT, YENEEA. The CDR3 bases are TGTGCCAGCAGCCTAAGGTCGGACAGGGGAGAGACCCAGTACTTC. Protein: CASSLRSDRGETQYF.

The chain couples TRBV9 to TRBJ1-5; D not resolved. Germline V gene sequence: CDR1 SGDLS, CDR2 YYNGEE. The CDR3 is made up of 14 amino acids. V was cut by 0 bases and J by 1 base, with 5 bases left in between. The DNA for the CDR3 is TGTGCCAGCAGCGTAGGGCTGAGCAATCAGCCCCAGCATTTT. As protein: CASSVGLSNQPQHF. Drawing the rest from reference TRBV9 and TRBJ1-5, the complete variable domain is DSGVTQTPKHLITATGQRVTLRCSPRSGDLSVYWYQQSLDQGLQFLIQYYNGEERAKGNILERFSAQQFPDLHSELNLSSLELGDSALYFCASSVGLSNQPQHFGDGTRLSIL.

The V call is TRBV19, the J call TRBJ2-5; no reliable D call. From germline, CDR1 is LNHDA and CDR2 SQIVND (reference sequence). The CDR3 consists of 15 residues. Trimming took off 1 base at V and 2 bases at J, with 11 bases between the two ends. CDR3: CASSIGWQVQETQYF. The DNA for the CDR3 is TGTGCCAGTAGTATAGGGTGGCAGGTGCAAGAGACCCAGTACTTC.

The chain combines TRBV9 with TRBJ2-2; TRBD2 aligns across 16 bases. CDR1 is SGDLS, CDR2 YYNGEE, per germline. The CDR3 runs to 21 residues. J gave up 4 bases and V 3 bases, and 15 bases lay outside the gene matches. The CDR3 DNA reads as TGTGCCAGCAGCGAATCCACCTTGGGACTAGCGGGGGGGAGGGGCACCGGGGAGCTGTTTTTT. This encodes CASSESTLGLAGGRGTGELFF.

This clone was detected only a few times. This rearrangement joins TRBV13 to TRBJ1-3; tentatively, D is TRBD1 (5 bases). The CDR3 runs to 14 residues. Germline CDR1 is PRHDT and CDR2 is FYEKMQ (reference sequence). Between the trimmed V and J ends, which lost 6 bases and 2 bases, there was a span of 11 bases. CDR3 in DNA: TGTGCCAGCAGTAAAGGGGAAACTGGAAACACCATATATTTT. Its translation is CASSKGETGNTIYF.

The chain has TRBV11-3 and TRBJ2-3; TRBD2 aligns across 8 bases. The length of the CDR3 is 18 residues. Germline trimming cut 0 bases from V and 2 bases from J; bases unmatched to any gene: 10. From germline, CDR1 is SGHNT and CDR2 YENEEA. The CDR3 coding sequence is TGTGCCAGCAGCTTAGAAGAGCGGGGGCCATTGACCACAGATACGCAGTATTTT. Its protein product is CASSLEERGPLTTDTQYF.

V usage is TRBV23-1 and J usage is TRBJ1-6; D is perhaps TRBD1 (5 bases). TRBV23-1 is an ORF for which the function is uncertain. The CDR3 totals 13 residues. The V gene lost 10 bases and the J gene lost 13 bases, with 20 bases spanning the gap. The CDR3 sequence is CAILQENESPLHF. The CDR3 DNA reads TGCGCCATCCTACAGGAAAATGAAAGTCCCCTCCACTTT.

The chain uses TRBV2 and TRBJ2-1; the match to TRBD1 covers 8 bases. This CDR3 comprises 17 residues. V shed 6 bases, J shed 3 bases, and the junction held 13 bases outside the gene matches. Germline CDR1 reads SNHLY; CDR2 reads FYNNEI. The CDR3 loop reads CASRGQVVLGLYNEQFF. The CDR3 nucleotides read TGTGCCAGCAGGGGACAGGTCGTTTTGGGTCTCTACAATGAGCAGTTCTTC.

This chain links TRBV28 with TRBJ2-7; TRBD2 is a possible D gene (6 bases). CDR1 MDHEN and CDR2 SYDVKM come from the germline V gene. V lost 5 bases and J 3 bases, leaving 17 bases between the germline ends. The CDR3 extends over 15 amino acids. CDR3 sequence reads: CASSRPGTFNYEQYF. The CDR3 DNA reads TGTGCCAGCAGTCGCCCTGGGACTTTCAACTACGAGCAGTACTTC.

This clone was seen a handful of times. The chain recombines TRBV29-1 with TRBJ1-1; possibly TRBD1 for D (6 bases). The CDR3 runs 13 residues. Germline CDR1 is SQVTM and CDR2 is ANQGSEA. V was trimmed by 6 bases and J by 4 bases, leaving 15 bases between them. CDR3 amino acids: CSVSQGTGTEAFF. CDR3 nucleotides: TGCAGCGTGAGCCAGGGGACGGGCACTGAAGCTTTCTTT.

This rearrangement joins TRBV7-3 to TRBJ2-5, with a weak D call TRBD2 (6 bases). CDR1 is SGHTA, CDR2 FQGTGA, per germline. This CDR3 is built from 15 residues. The V end lost 4 bases, the J end lost 4 bases, and 16 bases lay between the germline ends. The CDR3 DNA is TGTGCCAGCAGCTCGGACGGAGGGGCGGGAGAGACCCAGTACTTC. This codes for CASSSDGGAGETQYF.

In this sample, this clone turned up a few times. The chain recombines TRBV6-5 with TRBJ1-5, with TRBD1 matching 9 bases. Germline-derived CDR1 and CDR2 are MNHEY and SVGAGI. The CDR3 sequence is 15 residues long. Germline trimming cut 8 bases from V and 4 bases from J; bases unmatched to any gene: 9. The CDR3 coding sequence is TGTGCCAGCGATCTCGGACAGGGGACTAATCAGCCCCAGCATTTT. This gives the protein CASDLGQGTNQPQHF.

The CDR3 region has the DNA TGCGCCAGCAGCTCATCCGGGACACTCGTTCGGGGCTACACCTTC. Translating it yields CASSSSGTLVRGYTF. The chain carries TRBV4-3 and TRBJ1-2; perhaps TRBD1 as D (6 bases). This CDR3 is 15 amino acids long. V lost 5 bases, J lost 8 bases, and 21 bases lay in between. Germline V gene lookup returns CDR1 LGHNA and CDR2 YSLEER.

CDR3 bases: TGTGCCAGCAGTCACTTTGAAGCTTTCTTT. Protein: CASSHFEAFF. This rearrangement joins TRBV6-1 to TRBJ1-1; D remains ambiguous. The CDR3 has 10 amino acids. The ends were cut back, 5 bases at V and 7 bases at J, with 5 bases in the middle. CDR1 and CDR2 from the germline V gene are MNHNS and SASEGT.

The sample holds a few counts of this clone. The CDR3 DNA is TGCAGCGTTGACCTCGGACAGGGAAGTGAAAAACTGTTTTTT. This sequence encodes CSVDLGQGSEKLFF. This chain joins TRBV29-1 and TRBJ1-4; 8 bases are a match to TRBD1. Germline CDR1 reads SQVTM; CDR2 reads ANQGSEA. The V and J ends lost 3 bases and 7 bases, in that order; junction bases with no gene match: 7. The CDR3 spans 14 residues.

The rearrangement joins TRBV6-6 to TRBJ2-2, with 8 bases matching TRBD1. CDR3 length equals 16 residues. V was pared by 2 bases and J by 4 bases, with 6 bases of the junction left unmatched. Germline V CDR1 and CDR2: MNHNY, SVGAGI (reference sequence). CDR3 DNA sequence: TGTGCCAGCAGTTACGGACAGGGAGTAGGCACCGGGGAGCTGTTTTTT. It encodes CASSYGQGVGTGELFF.

The chain uses TRBV9 and TRBJ2-1, with 11 positions matching TRBD2. CDR3 length: 15 amino acids. Per germline, CDR1 SGDLS and CDR2 YYNGEE. The V and J ends lost 3 bases and 8 bases, in that order; junction bases with no gene match: 7. The CDR3 region is CASSALAGGTYEQFF. CDR3 sequence (DNA): TGTGCCAGCAGCGCCTTAGCGGGGGGGACATATGAGCAGTTCTTC.

The chain links TRBV27 to TRBJ2-3, with D possibly matching TRBD2 (6 bases). Germline CDR1 and CDR2: MNHEY and SMNVEV (reference sequence). This CDR3 has 13 amino acids. The ends were cut back, 6 bases at V and 3 bases at J, with 10 bases in the middle. As DNA, the CDR3 is TGTGCCAGCAGCCCCCGGGGGACAGATACGCAGTATTTT. This gives the protein CASSPRGTDTQYF.

This chain joins TRBV5-1 and TRBJ1-2; D may be TRBD1 (6 bases). Germline CDR1 is SGHRS and CDR2 is YFSETQ. V lost 2 bases and J 7 bases, leaving 12 bases between the germline ends. The CDR3 is 13 residues long. Here the CDR3 reads CASSFQGTSGYTF. CDR3 sequence (DNA): TGCGCCAGCAGCTTCCAGGGGACAAGTGGCTACACCTTC. Supplemented by reference TRBV5-1 and TRBJ1-2, the full variable domain reads KAGVTQTPRYLIKTRGQQVTLSCSPISGHRSVSWYQQTPGQGLQFLFEYFSETQRNKGNFPGRFSGRQFSNSRSEMNVSTLELGDSALYLCASSFQGTSGYTFGSGTRLTVV.

The chain joins TRBV15 to TRBJ2-2, with D unclear. The CDR3 sequence is 14 residues long. The V gene's germline CDR1 is LNHNV and CDR2 YYDKDF (reference sequence). Trimming removed 6 bases at V and 1 base at J, with 9 bases between. This chain's CDR3 is CATRAGVNTGELFF. In DNA, the CDR3 is TGTGCCACCAGGGCAGGTGTGAACACCGGGGAGCTGTTTTTT.

The chain recombines TRBV4-1 with TRBJ1-5, with D tentatively TRBD1 (5 bases). From germline, CDR1 is MGHRA and CDR2 YSYEKL. This CDR3 contains 15 residues. V was trimmed by 1 base and J by 1 base, leaving 8 bases between them. The CDR3 DNA is TGCGCCAGCAGCCAAGTACCAGGGAGCAATCAGCCCCAGCATTTT. This gives the protein CASSQVPGSNQPQHF.

Only a few counts were recorded for this clone. V and J are TRBV5-1 and TRBJ2-7, with 10 bases that match TRBD1. Germline-derived CDR1 and CDR2 are SGHRS and YFSETQ. V lost 7 bases and J lost 4; bases outside the gene matches: 8. The CDR3 sequence is 14 residues long. The CDR3 reads CASARDRGIYEQYF. The CDR3 region has the DNA TGCGCCAGCGCGCGGGACAGGGGTATATACGAGCAGTACTTC.

The CDR3 DNA reads as TGTGCCAGCAGTGAATCCAGGGGGCTAACTAATGAAAAACTGTTTTTT. Protein: CASSESRGLTNEKLFF. The chain is built from TRBV25-1 and TRBJ1-4, with TRBD1 matching 8 bases. This CDR3 contains 16 residues. The germline CDR1 and CDR2 sequences are MGHDK and SYGVNS. Trimming cost V 1 base and J 1 base; bases outside gene matches: 2.

This clone appeared a few times. This chain connects TRBV4-2 to TRBJ1-4; D not certain. Germline V lookup: CDR1 LGHNA, CDR2 YNFKEQ. The CDR3 length is 16 residues. Trimming shortened V by 1 base and J by 5 bases, and 14 bases separated the two germline ends. CDR3 sequence (DNA): TGTGCCAGCAGCCAAGTGGAGATCACGGGGAATGAAAAACTGTTTTTT. Its translation: CASSQVEITGNEKLFF.

This rearrangement joins TRBV7-2 to TRBJ1-6, with D perhaps TRBD1 (6 bases). The V end was cut by 1 base, the J end by 6 bases, with 13 bases between. CDR3 length: 16 amino acids. Germline V CDR1 and CDR2: SGHTA, FQGNSA. CDR3 sequence: CASSLESRQANSPLHF. CDR3 nucleotide sequence: TGTGCCAGCAGCTTAGAGAGCCGACAGGCTAATTCACCCCTCCACTTT.

J is TRBJ2-4 and V is TRBV27; 7 bases line up with TRBD2. The CDR3 runs 13 residues. J lost 9 bases, V lost 5 bases, and 7 bases had no gene match. Germline V gene lookup returns CDR1 MNHEY and CDR2 SMNVEV (reference sequence). Here the CDR3 reads CASSPGLLGIQYF. The CDR3 DNA reads TGTGCCAGCAGTCCGGGACTATTGGGCATTCAGTACTTC.